The source of this T cell receptor beta chain is a study of blood T cell repertoires in COVID-19 (dated by TCRdb to the early 2020s). Describing the broader study: Samples from collaborators originated in the United States, Italy and Spain and spanned both the acute and convalescent phases of COVID-19. The prospective study material was composed of cDNA or gDNA derived from T cells, B-cell-depleted T cells, or PBMCs. Subjects who had been exposed to COVID-19, were actively infected with it, or had recovered from it provided the deeply sampled blood TCRbeta repertoires that made up the dataset. The sample metadata nearly always contained a de-identified subject ID, COVID-19 status, age in years and sex. The samples were drawn from the first 160 participants of the ongoing ImmuneRACE study and from 950 to 1,500 subjects provided by 6 global collaborators. Where HLA class I and class II types were available, the types were taken from metadata supplied by the sample provider, not from assay-based typing. The repertoires were released in a freely available public database meant as a resource for research on the immune response to SARS-CoV-2.

Worth noting for this clone: Its antigen specificity is not known. Qualities for individual bases were not recorded, and no much larger clone is one base off.

The CDR3 holds 17 amino acids from the cysteine to the phenylalanine. Left in the record is the CDR3 DNA by itself, 51 bases read in frame from the first base. From the germline V gene, CDR1 is MGHRA and CDR2 is YSYEKL. Germline trimming amounts to 4 bases on V and 5 bases on J, with 8 as the count of junction bases outside the gene matches. TCRbeta CDR3 regions were amplified from genomic DNA by means of the immunoSEQ Assay, a bias-controlled multiplex PCR. Concerning the study's data processing: The number of nucleated cells in each sample was estimated from the amplification of reference gene primers within the assay. To quantify the absolute abundance of each unique TCRbeta CDR3 rearrangement, sequence reads were collapsed and filtered. For each sample, productive Simpson clonality was calculated as the square root of Simpson's diversity index over productive rearrangements. In TCRdb, the immuneACCESS table is reduced to in-frame sequences with V and J assigned. These tables do not hold every clone; where another copy was compared, an unresolved V gene accounts for under half, and the others remain unexplained. Clonal size and the V and J genes are those of that table, whereas D and trimming came from the DNA. The sample records some 250,000 clones, over 65% of which are singletons. Around 3.4% of the sample goes to the ten largest clones.

General findings and caveats noted by the study authors: The amount of clinical and demographic metadata varied by source and participant and was provided uncurated.

Collaborating institutions collected whole blood in K2EDTA tubes following their own protocols. For TCRbeta analysis, collaborators shipped samples in one of three forms: frozen whole blood, isolated PBMCs, or DNA extracted from either of those sample types. The sequence joins TRBV4-1 to TRBJ2-2, with 12 bases aligning to TRBD2. The sequencing input was peripheral blood. This sequence originates from a woman of 80 years or more with acute or convalescent COVID-19. The CDR3 here reads CASSLRLAGGRTGELFF. The DNA reads as follows: TGCGCCAGCAGCCTCCGGCTAGCGGGAGGGCGAACCGGGGAGCTGTTTTTT.